Listed below are T cell receptor beta chains from one sample, sequenced in a study of blood T cell repertoires in COVID-19. Sequencing used immunoSEQ multiplex PCR; TCRdb keeps in-frame clones, though not all of them. This table holds 150,000 or so clones, around four fifths found once. The sample taken for sequencing was peripheral blood. The source is a woman aged 35 to 49 with active or convalescent COVID-19. CDR3s include the opening cysteine and the closing phenylalanine or tryptophan. A D gene is named only where the DNA matches it firmly. Only part of the rows carry a size: once, few, many, or a class if the clone is expanded.

TRBV11-2,TRBJ2-5,NA,NA,CASSFDGLEQETQYF,TGTGCCAGCAGCTTTGACGGACTGGAACAAGAGACCCAGTACTTC
TRBV27,TRBJ1-2,NA,NA,CASSFGDRRSYTF,TGTGCCAGCAGTTTTGGTGACAGGAGGAGCTACACCTTC
TRBV23-1,TRBJ2-1,NA,NA,CASSQSLDDRYNEQFF,TGCGCCAGCAGTCAATCTCTTGATGACAGGTACAATGAGCAGTTCTTC
TRBV6-5,TRBJ1-3,NA,NA,CASSLRAGAGNTIYF,TGTGCCAGCAGCCTCCGGGCGGGGGCTGGAAACACCATATATTTT
TRBV11-2,TRBJ2-7,TRBD2,NA,CASTLGGGFIAYEQYF,TGTGCCAGCACCCTAGGCGGGGGTTTTATTGCCTACGAGCAGTACTTC
TRBV28,TRBJ2-1,TRBD2,NA,CASTSLAGGQLQQFF,TGTGCCAGCACCAGCCTTGCGGGGGGACAACTTCAGCAGTTCTTC
TRBV5-1,TRBJ2-1,TRBD1,NA,CASSLDRGRLREQFF,TGCGCCAGCAGCTTAGACAGGGGCCGCCTAAGGGAGCAGTTCTTC
TRBV7-9,TRBJ2-7,TRBD1,NA,CASSQGAHEQYF,TGTGCCAGCAGCCAGGGGGCCCACGAGCAGTACTTC
TRBV7-2,TRBJ1-1,NA,NA,CASSLAGRGGAKGEAFF,TGTGCCAGCAGCTTAGCGGGGCGGGGCGGGGCAAAGGGTGAAGCTTTCTTT
TRBV12-3/TRBV12-4,TRBJ2-7,NA,NA,CASSLTREQYF,TGTGCCAGCAGTTTAACTCGCGAGCAGTACTTC
TRBV18,TRBJ2-7,TRBD2,few,CASSPGLASLSYEQYF,TGTGCCAGCTCACCTGGACTAGCAAGCCTCTCCTACGAGCAGTACTTC
TRBV7-2,TRBJ1-1,TRBD1,NA,CASSSTGANTEAFF,TGTGCCAGCAGCTCGACAGGGGCGAACACTGAAGCTTTCTTT
TRBV5-1,TRBJ1-1,NA,NA,CASRTTNRNRRNTEAFF,TGCGCCAGCAGGACCACAAACCGGAACAGGCGGAACACTGAAGCTTTCTTT
TRBV28,TRBJ1-3,TRBD1,once,CASSLTQGAAGNTIYF,TGTGCCAGCAGTCTTACACAGGGGGCGGCCGGAAACACCATATATTTT
TRBV5-8,TRBJ2-5,TRBD1,NA,CASSAGTAKGQTQYF,TGTGCCAGCAGCGCCGGGACAGCTAAGGGACAGACCCAGTACTTC
TRBV23-1,TRBJ1-5,TRBD1,NA,CASRPGQGRQPQHF,TGCGCCAGCAGACCGGGACAGGGCAGACAGCCCCAGCATTTT
TRBV4-1,TRBJ2-2,TRBD2,NA,CASSQLAGGLTGELFF,TGCGCCAGCAGCCAACTAGCGGGGGGGCTCACCGGGGAGCTGTTTTTT
TRBV27,TRBJ1-1,TRBD1,NA,CASSLGTGWAEAFF,TGTGCCAGCAGTTTAGGGACAGGTTGGGCTGAAGCTTTCTTT
TRBV7-9,TRBJ1-2,TRBD1,NA,CASSGTRQGRSYGYTF,TGTGCCAGCAGCGGGACAAGACAGGGTAGGAGCTATGGCTACACCTTC
TRBV30,TRBJ1-2,TRBD1,NA,CAWKGQVHGYTF,TGTGCCTGGAAGGGACAGGTCCATGGCTACACCTTC
TRBV7-9,TRBJ1-6,TRBD1,once,CASSLFRTGHNSPLHF,TGTGCCAGCAGCTTATTCCGGACAGGGCATAATTCACCCCTCCACTTT
TRBV19,TRBJ2-1,NA,NA,CASSSGTTYNEQFF,TGTGCCAGTAGTAGCGGCACCACCTACAATGAGCAGTTCTTC
TRBV3-1/TRBV3-2,TRBJ1-3,TRBD1,NA,CASSQALPQGAGNTIYF,TGTGCCAGCAGCCAAGCCCTCCCACAGGGGGCTGGAAACACCATATATTTT
TRBV27,TRBJ1-2,NA,NA,CASSLTRQTAYGYTF,TGTGCCAGCAGTTTAACGCGACAGACCGCCTATGGCTACACCTTC
TRBV10-3,TRBJ1-1,NA,NA,CAIRQGGTEAFF,TGTGCCATCAGGCAGGGCGGCACTGAAGCTTTCTTT
TRBV7-9,TRBJ1-4,NA,NA,CASSLGRALSNEKLFF,TGTGCCAGCAGCTTAGGCAGGGCCCTAAGTAACGAAAAACTGTTTTTT
TRBV24-1,TRBJ2-3,TRBD1,once,CATSSADRATDTQYF,TGTGCCACCAGCAGCGCGGACAGGGCCACAGATACGCAGTATTTT
TRBV18,TRBJ1-6,NA,NA,CASSPTGLDSPLHF,TGTGCCAGCTCACCGACGGGTCTGGATTCACCCCTCCACTTT
TRBV10-3,TRBJ2-5,NA,once,CAISGTGFQETQYF,TGTGCCATCAGTGGTACCGGGTTCCAAGAGACCCAGTACTTC
TRBV19,TRBJ2-2,NA,once,CASSWGDTGELFF,TGTGCCAGTTCCTGGGGGGACACCGGGGAGCTGTTTTTT
TRBV28,TRBJ1-4,NA,NA,CASSFGAVRNEKLFF,TGTGCCAGCAGTTTTGGGGCCGTGAGGAATGAAAAACTGTTTTTT
TRBV3-1/TRBV3-2,TRBJ1-2,NA,NA,CASSLNLRGSNYGYTF,TGTGCCAGCAGCCTTAACCTGCGCGGATCTAACTATGGCTACACCTTC
TRBV11-2,TRBJ1-2,NA,NA,CASSFRPPYGYTF,TGTGCCAGCAGCTTCAGGCCGCCCTATGGCTACACCTTC
TRBV18,TRBJ2-7,TRBD1,NA,CASSPYRDRTSYEQYF,TGTGCCAGCTCTCCCTACCGGGACAGAACATCCTACGAGCAGTACTTC
TRBV27,TRBJ2-2,TRBD1,NA,CASSLSGDRGPTGELFF,TGTGCCAGCAGTTTATCGGGGGACAGGGGGCCCACCGGGGAGCTGTTTTTT
TRBV28,TRBJ2-2,TRBD2,NA,CASSTIAGALTGELFF,TGTGCCAGCAGTACTATAGCGGGGGCCCTCACCGGGGAGCTGTTTTTT
TRBV5-4,TRBJ1-2,TRBD1,NA,CASSFQGVEYGYTF,TGTGCCAGCAGCTTTCAGGGGGTGGAGTATGGCTACACCTTC
TRBV6-2/TRBV6-3,TRBJ1-2,TRBD1,few,CASSGTGVRDGYTF,TGTGCCAGCAGCGGCACAGGGGTCCGAGATGGCTACACCTTC
TRBV5-1,TRBJ1-5,NA,NA,CASRVTSNQPQHF,TGCGCCAGCAGGGTCACAAGCAATCAGCCCCAGCATTTT
TRBV7-7,TRBJ2-5,NA,NA,CASSEQWTRGETQYF,TGTGCCAGCAGCGAGCAGTGGACGAGAGGGGAGACCCAGTACTTC